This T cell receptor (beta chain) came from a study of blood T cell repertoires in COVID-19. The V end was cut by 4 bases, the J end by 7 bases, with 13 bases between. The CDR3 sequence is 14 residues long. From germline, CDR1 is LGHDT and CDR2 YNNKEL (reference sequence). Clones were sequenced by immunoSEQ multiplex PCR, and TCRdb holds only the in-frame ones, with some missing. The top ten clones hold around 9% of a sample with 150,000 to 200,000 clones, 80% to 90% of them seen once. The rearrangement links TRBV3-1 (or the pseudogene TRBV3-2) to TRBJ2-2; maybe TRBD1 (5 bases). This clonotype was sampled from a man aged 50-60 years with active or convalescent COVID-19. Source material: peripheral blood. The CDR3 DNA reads TGTGCCAGCAGCCCTCAGGGTTATGGCGGGGAGCTGTTTTTT. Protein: CASSPQGYGGELFF.